This T cell receptor beta chain was sequenced for a study of shared clonotypes between healthy human individuals. The assay was carried out at the deep level. The method was immunoSEQ multiplex PCR; TCRdb's version includes in-frame clones alone and lacks a portion of them. The sample includes roughly 2,500,000 clones, roughly 93% of them seen just once. This CDR3 comprises 18 residues. Germline CDR1 reads SGDLS; CDR2 reads YYNGEE. With 3 bases clipped from V and 1 base from J, the junction kept 13 bases outside the gene matches. The receptor comes from a young man in good health. Some clones in this sample may be carry-over from other donors' samples. The rearrangement joins TRBV9 to TRBJ2-1; 7 positions match TRBD2. The material sequenced was naive CD4+ T cells from PBMCs. Subset defined: CD45RA+ positively selected. The CDR3 nucleotides read TGTGCCAGCAGCGAGTTATACGGTAGCGGGTCGTCCTACAATGAGCAGTTCTTC. Translated: CASSELYGSGSSYNEQFF.